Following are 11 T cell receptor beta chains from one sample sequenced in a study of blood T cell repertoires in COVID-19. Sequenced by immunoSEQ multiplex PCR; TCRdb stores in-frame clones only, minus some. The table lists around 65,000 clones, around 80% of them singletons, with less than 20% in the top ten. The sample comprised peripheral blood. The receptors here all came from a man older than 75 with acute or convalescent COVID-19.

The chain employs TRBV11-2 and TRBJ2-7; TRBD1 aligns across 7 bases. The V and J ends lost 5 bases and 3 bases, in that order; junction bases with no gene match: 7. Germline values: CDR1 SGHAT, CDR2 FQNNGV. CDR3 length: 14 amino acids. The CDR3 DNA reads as TGTGCCAGCAGCCGGGGACAGTCAAGCTACGAGCAGTACTTC. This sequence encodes CASSRGQSSYEQYF.

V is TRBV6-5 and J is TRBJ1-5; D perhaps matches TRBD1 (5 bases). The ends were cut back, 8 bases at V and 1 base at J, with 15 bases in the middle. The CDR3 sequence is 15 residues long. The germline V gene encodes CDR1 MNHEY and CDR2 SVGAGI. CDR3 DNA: TGTGCCAGCTCGGGGGGGGGAGGAAGCAATCAGCCCCAGCATTTT. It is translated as CASSGGGGSNQPQHF.

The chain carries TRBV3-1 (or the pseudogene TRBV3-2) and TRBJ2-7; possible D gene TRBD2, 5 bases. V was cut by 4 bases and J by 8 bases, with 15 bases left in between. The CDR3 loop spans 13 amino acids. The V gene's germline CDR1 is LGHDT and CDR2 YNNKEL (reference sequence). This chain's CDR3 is CASSRDFTSQQYF. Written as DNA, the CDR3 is TGTGCCAGCAGCCGAGACTTTACTAGTCAGCAGTACTTC.

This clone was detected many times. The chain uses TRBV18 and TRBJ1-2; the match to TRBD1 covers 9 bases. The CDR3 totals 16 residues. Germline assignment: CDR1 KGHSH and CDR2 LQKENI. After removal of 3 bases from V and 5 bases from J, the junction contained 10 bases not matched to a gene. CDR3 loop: CASSPARTGAAYGYTF. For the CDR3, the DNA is TGTGCCAGCTCACCGGCCCGGACAGGGGCCGCTTATGGCTACACCTTC. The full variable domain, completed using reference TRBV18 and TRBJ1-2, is NAGVMQNPRHLVRRRGQEARLRCSPMKGHSHVYWYRQLPEEGLKFMVYLQKENIIDESGMPKERFSAEFPKEGPSILRIQQVVRGDSAAYFCASSPARTGAAYGYTFGSGTRLTVV.

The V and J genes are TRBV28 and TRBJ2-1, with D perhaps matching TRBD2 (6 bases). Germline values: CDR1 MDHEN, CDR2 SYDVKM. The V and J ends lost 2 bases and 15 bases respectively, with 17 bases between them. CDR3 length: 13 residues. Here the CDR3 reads CASSLNRIVGGFF. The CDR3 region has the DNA TGTGCCAGCAGTTTAAACAGAATCGTCGGGGGGTTCTTC.

As DNA, the CDR3 is TGCGCCAGCAGCTTGGAGGGGGTTCCGAACACTGAAGCTTTCTTT. Translated, it gives CASSLEGVPNTEAFF. The J gene is TRBJ1-1, the V gene TRBV5-1; perhaps TRBD1 as D (6 bases). This CDR3 is 15 amino acids long. CDR1 is SGHRS and CDR2 is YFSETQ in the germline V gene. Trimming left V 0 bases short and J 1 base short, with 10 bases between.

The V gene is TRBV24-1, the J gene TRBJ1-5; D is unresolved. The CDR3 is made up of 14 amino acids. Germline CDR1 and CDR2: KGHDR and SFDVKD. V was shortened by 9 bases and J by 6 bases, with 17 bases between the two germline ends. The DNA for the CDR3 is TGTGCCACCCTTGGACCGGGCGGGAGTCAGCCCCAGCATTTT. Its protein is CATLGPGGSQPQHF.

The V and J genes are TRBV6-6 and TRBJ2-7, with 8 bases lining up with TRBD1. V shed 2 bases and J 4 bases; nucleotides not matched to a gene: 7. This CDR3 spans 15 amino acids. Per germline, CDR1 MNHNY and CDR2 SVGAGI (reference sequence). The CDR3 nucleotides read TGTGCCAGCAGTTACCCCGGGACAGGAATTTACGAGCAGTACTTC. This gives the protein CASSYPGTGIYEQYF.

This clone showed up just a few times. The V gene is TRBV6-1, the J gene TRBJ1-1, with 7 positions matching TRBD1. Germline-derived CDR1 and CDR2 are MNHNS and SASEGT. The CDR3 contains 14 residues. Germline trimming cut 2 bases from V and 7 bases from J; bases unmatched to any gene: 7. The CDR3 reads CASSENRGVHEAFF. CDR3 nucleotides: TGTGCCAGCAGTGAAAACAGGGGAGTGCATGAAGCTTTCTTT.

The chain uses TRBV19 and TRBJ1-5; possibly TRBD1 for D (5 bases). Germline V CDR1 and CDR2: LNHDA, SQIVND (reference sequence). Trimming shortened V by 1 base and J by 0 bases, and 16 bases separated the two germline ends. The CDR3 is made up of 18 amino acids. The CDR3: CASSIVGAGVYSNQPQHF. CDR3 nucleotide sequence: TGTGCCAGTAGTATAGTTGGCGCGGGGGTTTATAGCAATCAGCCCCAGCATTTT. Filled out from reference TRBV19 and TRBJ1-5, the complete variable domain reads DGGITQSPKYLFRKEGQNVTLSCEQNLNHDAMYWYRQDPGQGLRLIYYSQIVNDFQKGDIAEGYSVSREKKESFPLTVTSAQKNPTAFYLCASSIVGAGVYSNQPQHFGDGTRLSIL.

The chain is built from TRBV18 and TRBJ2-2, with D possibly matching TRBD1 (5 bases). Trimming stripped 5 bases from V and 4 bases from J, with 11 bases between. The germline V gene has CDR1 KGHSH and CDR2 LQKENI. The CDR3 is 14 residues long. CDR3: CASSSQGTTGELFF. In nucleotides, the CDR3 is TGTGCCAGCTCATCGCAGGGCACCACCGGGGAGCTGTTTTTT.